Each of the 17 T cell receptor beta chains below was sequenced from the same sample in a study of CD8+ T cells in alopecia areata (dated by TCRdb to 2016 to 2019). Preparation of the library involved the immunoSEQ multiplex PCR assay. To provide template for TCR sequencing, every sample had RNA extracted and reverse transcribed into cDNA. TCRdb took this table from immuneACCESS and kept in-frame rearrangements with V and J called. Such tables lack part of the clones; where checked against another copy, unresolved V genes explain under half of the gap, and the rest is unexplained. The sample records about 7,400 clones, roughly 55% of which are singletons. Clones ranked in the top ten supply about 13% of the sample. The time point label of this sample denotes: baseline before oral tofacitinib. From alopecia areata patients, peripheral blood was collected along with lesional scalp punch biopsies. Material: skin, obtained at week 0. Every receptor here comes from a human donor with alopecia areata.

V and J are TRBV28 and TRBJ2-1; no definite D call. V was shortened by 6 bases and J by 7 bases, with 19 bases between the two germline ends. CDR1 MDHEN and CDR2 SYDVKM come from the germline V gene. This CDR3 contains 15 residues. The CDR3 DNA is TGTGCCAGCAGCCTTTTCGGTGGCAGTCGGAATGAGCAGTTCTTC. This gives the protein CASSLFGGSRNEQFF.

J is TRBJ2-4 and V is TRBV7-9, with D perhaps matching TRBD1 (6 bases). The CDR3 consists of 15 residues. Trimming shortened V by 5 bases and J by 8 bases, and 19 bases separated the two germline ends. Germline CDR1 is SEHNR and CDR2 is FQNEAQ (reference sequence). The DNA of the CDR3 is TGTGCCAGCAGCGTAGGAGCCAGCTCAGGGGACATTCAGTACTTC. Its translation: CASSVGASSGDIQYF.

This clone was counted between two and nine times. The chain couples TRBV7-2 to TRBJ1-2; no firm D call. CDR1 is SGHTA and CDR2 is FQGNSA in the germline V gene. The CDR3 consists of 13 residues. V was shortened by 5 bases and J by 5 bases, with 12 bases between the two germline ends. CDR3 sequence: CASSADPKYGYTF. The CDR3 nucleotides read TGTGCCAGCAGCGCGGACCCGAAGTATGGCTACACCTTC.

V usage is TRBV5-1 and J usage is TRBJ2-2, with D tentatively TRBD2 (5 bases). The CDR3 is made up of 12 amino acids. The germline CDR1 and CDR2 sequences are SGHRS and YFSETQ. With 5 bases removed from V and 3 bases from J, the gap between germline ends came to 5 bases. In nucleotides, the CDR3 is TGCGCCAGCAGAGCGGACACCGGGGAGCTGTTTTTT. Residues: CASRADTGELFF.

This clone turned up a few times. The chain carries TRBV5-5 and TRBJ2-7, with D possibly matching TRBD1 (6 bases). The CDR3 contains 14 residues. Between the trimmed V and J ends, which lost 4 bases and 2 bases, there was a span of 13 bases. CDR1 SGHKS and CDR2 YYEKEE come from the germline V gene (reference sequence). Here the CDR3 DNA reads TGTGCCAGCAGCCCGTCGACAGGACCCTACGAGCAGTACTTC. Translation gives CASSPSTGPYEQYF.

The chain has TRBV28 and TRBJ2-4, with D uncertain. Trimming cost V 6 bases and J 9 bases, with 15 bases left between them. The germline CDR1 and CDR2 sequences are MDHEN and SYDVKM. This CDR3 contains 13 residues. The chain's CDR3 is CASSFPPSTIQYF. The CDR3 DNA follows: TGTGCCAGCAGCTTTCCGCCGAGTACCATTCAGTACTTC.

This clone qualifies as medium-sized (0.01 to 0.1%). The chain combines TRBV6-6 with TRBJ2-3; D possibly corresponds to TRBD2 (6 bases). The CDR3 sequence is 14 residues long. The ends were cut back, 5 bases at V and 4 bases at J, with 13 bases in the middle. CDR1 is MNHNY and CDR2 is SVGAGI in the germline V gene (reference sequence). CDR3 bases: TGTGCCAGCAGTCCCGGGACTGACTCAGATACGCAGTATTTT. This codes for CASSPGTDSDTQYF.

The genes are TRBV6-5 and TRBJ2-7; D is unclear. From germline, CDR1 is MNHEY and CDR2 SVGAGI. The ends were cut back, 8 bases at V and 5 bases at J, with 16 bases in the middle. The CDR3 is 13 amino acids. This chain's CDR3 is CASSSSGPHEQYF. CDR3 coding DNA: TGTGCCAGCTCCTCTTCGGGCCCCCACGAGCAGTACTTC.

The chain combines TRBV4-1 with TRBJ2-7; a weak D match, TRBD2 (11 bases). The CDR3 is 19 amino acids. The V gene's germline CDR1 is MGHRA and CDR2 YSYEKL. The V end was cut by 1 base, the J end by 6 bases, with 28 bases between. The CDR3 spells CASSQVDRGASGRRFEQYF. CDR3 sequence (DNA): TGCGCCAGCAGCCAAGTGGACAGGGGGGCTAGCGGGAGGCGGTTCGAGCAGTACTTC.

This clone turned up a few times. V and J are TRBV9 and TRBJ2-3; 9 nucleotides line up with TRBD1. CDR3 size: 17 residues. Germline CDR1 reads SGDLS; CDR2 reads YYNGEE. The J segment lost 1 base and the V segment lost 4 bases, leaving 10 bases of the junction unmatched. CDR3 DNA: TGTGCCAGCAGCTCCCGGACCGGGACAGGGCGCACAGATACGCAGTATTTT. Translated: CASSSRTGTGRTDTQYF. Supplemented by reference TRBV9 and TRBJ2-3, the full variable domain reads DSGVTQTPKHLITATGQRVTLRCSPRSGDLSVYWYQQSLDQGLQFLIQYYNGEERAKGNILERFSAQQFPDLHSELNLSSLELGDSALYFCASSSRTGTGRTDTQYFGPGTRLTVL.

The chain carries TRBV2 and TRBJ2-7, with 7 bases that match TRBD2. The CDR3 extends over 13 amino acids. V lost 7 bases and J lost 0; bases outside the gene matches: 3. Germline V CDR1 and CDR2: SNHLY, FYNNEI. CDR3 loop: CASMGGSSYEQYF. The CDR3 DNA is TGTGCCAGCATGGGGGGGAGCTCCTACGAGCAGTACTTC.

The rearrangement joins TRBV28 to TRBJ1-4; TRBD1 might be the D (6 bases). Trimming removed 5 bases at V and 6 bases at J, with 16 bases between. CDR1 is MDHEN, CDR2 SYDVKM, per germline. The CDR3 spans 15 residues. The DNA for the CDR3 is TGTGCCAGCAGTCCTCAGGGGCGATGGGATGAAAAACTGTTTTTT. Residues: CASSPQGRWDEKLFF.

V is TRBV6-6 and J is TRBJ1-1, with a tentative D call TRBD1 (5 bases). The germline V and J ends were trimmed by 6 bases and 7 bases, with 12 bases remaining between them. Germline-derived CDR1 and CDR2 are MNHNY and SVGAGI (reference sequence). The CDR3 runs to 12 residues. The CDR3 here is CASRAGAGEAFF. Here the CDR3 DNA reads TGTGCCAGCAGAGCCGGGGCCGGTGAAGCTTTCTTT.

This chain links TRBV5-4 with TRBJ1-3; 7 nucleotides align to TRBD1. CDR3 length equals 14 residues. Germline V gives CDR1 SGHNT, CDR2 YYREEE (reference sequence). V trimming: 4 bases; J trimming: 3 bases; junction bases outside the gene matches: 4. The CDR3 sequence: CASSPYRGGNTIYF. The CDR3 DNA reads TGTGCCAGCAGCCCCTACAGGGGTGGAAACACCATATATTTT.

This CDR3 is CASSFLGFQGPETQYF. CDR3 in DNA: TGTGCCAGCAGTTTTTTGGGTTTTCAGGGACCAGAGACCCAGTACTTC. The gene calls are TRBV27 and TRBJ2-5; D tentatively fits TRBD1 or TRBD2 (5 bases each). The CDR3 covers 16 residues. V gave up 3 bases and J gave up 4 bases, with 18 bases separating them. Germline V gene sequence: CDR1 MNHEY, CDR2 SMNVEV (reference sequence).

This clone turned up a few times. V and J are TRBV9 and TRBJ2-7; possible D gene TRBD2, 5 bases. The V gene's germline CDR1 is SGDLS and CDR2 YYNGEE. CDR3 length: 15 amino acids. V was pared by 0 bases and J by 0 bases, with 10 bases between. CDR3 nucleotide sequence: TGTGCCAGCAGCGTAGGACTATCCAGCTCCTACGAGCAGTACTTC. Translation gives CASSVGLSSSYEQYF.

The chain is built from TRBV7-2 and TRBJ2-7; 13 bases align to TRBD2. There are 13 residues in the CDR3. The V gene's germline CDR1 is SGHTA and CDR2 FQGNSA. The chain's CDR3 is CARGLAGAYEQYF. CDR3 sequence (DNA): TGTGCAAGAGGACTAGCGGGAGCCTACGAGCAGTACTTC.